Presented here are 27 T cell receptor beta chains from one specimen sequenced in a study of a mutant IDH1 vaccine in newly diagnosed glioma. No cognate antigen is known for these TCRs. Regarding time point: week 11, during vaccination. A 20-mer mutant IDH1 peptide at 300 ug was injected subcutaneously with topical imiquimod. This table comes from immunoSEQ multiplex PCR, and its TCRdb copy is limited to in-frame clones, with some not included. The sample lists 30,000 to 35,000 clones, around 87% seen once, with about 20% in the top ten. This specimen consisted of PBMCs, obtained from a glioma patient whose treatment included an IDH1 peptide vaccine. These TCRs come from a man aged 18 to 29 with glioma.

This chain joins TRBV6-6 and TRBJ1-1; D ambiguous. Germline lookup yields CDR1 MNHNY and CDR2 SVGAGI (reference sequence). Trimming shortened V by 5 bases and J by 0 bases, and 10 bases separated the two germline ends. The CDR3 extends over 14 amino acids. The CDR3 DNA reads TGTGCCAGCAGTGTCGGACCTATGAACACTGAAGCTTTCTTT. Translating it yields CASSVGPMNTEAFF.

V gene TRBV7-2 combines with J gene TRBJ1-3; D is unclear. CDR3 length equals 14 residues. Trimming cost V 6 bases and J 0 bases, with 9 bases left between them. Germline V gene sequence: CDR1 SGHTA, CDR2 FQGNSA. The CDR3 reads CASRQTYSGNTIYF. The CDR3 DNA reads TGTGCCAGCAGGCAGACATACTCTGGAAACACCATATATTTT.

The chain employs TRBV6-4 and TRBJ1-1; TRBD1 aligns across 9 bases. The germline gives CDR1 MRHNA, CDR2 SNTAGT. V trimming: 5 bases; J trimming: 5 bases; junction bases outside the gene matches: 6. The CDR3 consists of 14 residues. The CDR3 region has the DNA TGTGCCAGCAGTCCCCGGGACAGGGTAACTGAAGCTTTCTTT. Residues: CASSPRDRVTEAFF.

The genes are TRBV19 and TRBJ1-4; maybe TRBD1 (5 bases). This CDR3 contains 15 residues. Germline V lookup: CDR1 LNHDA, CDR2 SQIVND (reference sequence). The V end was cut by 8 bases, the J end by 2 bases, with 15 bases between. The CDR3, as DNA: TGTGCCAGTTCCAAGTTCGGGGGGACTAATGAAAAACTGTTTTTT. This sequence encodes CASSKFGGTNEKLFF. The entire variable domain, with the rest obtained from reference TRBV19 and TRBJ1-4, is as follows: DGGITQSPKYLFRKEGQNVTLSCEQNLNHDAMYWYRQDPGQGLRLIYYSQIVNDFQKGDIAEGYSVSREKKESFPLTVTSAQKNPTAFYLCASSKFGGTNEKLFFGSGTQLSVL.

The chain couples TRBV21-1 to TRBJ1-5. TRBV21-1 is shown as a pseudogene. The CDR3 is 14 residues long. This CDR3 reads CASSLVGGGQPQHF. CDR3 in DNA: TGTGCCAGCAGCCTCGTGGGGGGCGGTCAGCCCCAGCATTTT.

This chain links TRBV9 with TRBJ2-3; D is uncertain. This CDR3 is 13 amino acids long. V was shortened by 8 bases and J by 5 bases, with 15 bases between the two germline ends. The V gene's germline CDR1 is SGDLS and CDR2 YYNGEE. CDR3 nucleotide sequence: TGTGCCAGTACCCCTGGAGCGAGAGATACGCAGTATTTT. Encoded protein: CASTPGARDTQYF.

The chain has TRBV29-1 and TRBJ2-7; unclear D gene. This CDR3 region has 11 residues. V lost 4 bases to trimming and J lost 3 bases, with 7 bases between them. Germline CDR1 SQVTM, CDR2 ANQGSEA. The CDR3 here is CSVVGSYEQYF. In DNA form, the CDR3 reads TGCAGCGTTGTGGGCAGCTACGAGCAGTACTTC.

The V call is TRBV6-5, the J call TRBJ1-5; 7 bases match TRBD1. From germline, CDR1 is MNHEY and CDR2 SVGAGI. The CDR3 covers 14 residues. The V segment lost 7 bases and the J segment 4 bases; nucleotides outside the gene matches: 7. The CDR3, as DNA: TGTGCCAGCAAAAGGGACAGTACTAATCAGCCCCAGCATTTT. Its protein is CASKRDSTNQPQHF.

This clone appeared a few times. The chain links TRBV7-9 to TRBJ1-1, with TRBD1 as a possible D gene (6 bases). From germline, CDR1 is SEHNR and CDR2 FQNEAQ (reference sequence). V was clipped by 1 base and J by 7 bases, with 22 bases between them. The CDR3 has 17 residues. CDR3 residues: CASSLDLGGRGRNEAFF. The CDR3, as DNA: TGTGCCAGCAGCTTAGATCTCGGGGGCAGGGGACGGAATGAAGCTTTCTTT.

The chain links TRBV2 to TRBJ1-1, with a weak D call TRBD1 (5 bases). Germline CDR1 and CDR2: SNHLY and FYNNEI. V lost 5 bases, J lost 10 bases, and 17 bases lay in between. The CDR3 consists of 13 residues. The CDR3 spells CASSLKRGTRAFF. The DNA for the CDR3 is TGTGCCAGCAGTCTTAAGAGGGGAACGAGAGCTTTCTTT.

The chain recombines TRBV30 with TRBJ1-5, with 9 nucleotides matching TRBD1. The junction had 12 bases not matched to a gene; V was cut back by 2 bases and J by 4 bases. The germline V gene encodes CDR1 GTSNPN and CDR2 SVGIG (reference sequence). The CDR3 is 17 amino acids. The CDR3 here is CAWSQKDRGRRNQPQHF. The CDR3 DNA follows: TGTGCCTGGAGTCAAAAGGACAGGGGACGACGGAATCAGCCCCAGCATTTT. The whole variable domain, filled in from reference TRBV30 and TRBJ1-5, reads SQTIHQWPATLVQPVGSPLSLECTVEGTSNPNLYWYRQAAGRGLQLLFYSVGIGQISSEVPQNLSASRPQDRQFILSSKKLLLSDSGFYLCAWSQKDRGRRNQPQHFGDGTRLSIL.

This rearrangement joins TRBV4-2 to TRBJ1-1; 9 bases match TRBD1. Trimming cost V 4 bases and J 1 base; bases outside gene matches: 7. The germline gives CDR1 LGHNA, CDR2 YNFKEQ. This CDR3 comprises 16 residues. The CDR3 DNA reads TGTGCCAGCAGCCCATCCGGGACAGGGTCGAACACTGAAGCTTTCTTT. This sequence encodes CASSPSGTGSNTEAFF.

The chain recombines TRBV5-1 with TRBJ2-7; 8 bases are a match to TRBD1. The CDR3 totals 14 residues. Germline-derived CDR1 and CDR2 are SGHRS and YFSETQ. The trim removed 0 bases at V and 11 bases at J, leaving 10 bases unmatched. The CDR3 DNA sequence: TGCGCCAGCAGCTTGGATAACAGGTCAGGGGGCGAGTACTTC. Translation: CASSLDNRSGGEYF.

The CDR3 spells CAWKRGRDPYEQYF. The CDR3 DNA reads as TGTGCCTGGAAGAGGGGCAGGGACCCCTACGAGCAGTACTTC. The chain is built from TRBV30 and TRBJ2-7; D may correspond to TRBD1 or TRBD2 (5 bases each). The CDR3 is 14 amino acids. V was clipped by 4 bases and J by 2 bases, with 15 bases between them. Looked up from germline, CDR1 is GTSNPN and CDR2 is SVGIG (reference sequence).

The rearrangement uses TRBV9 and TRBJ2-5; 10 bases line up with TRBD2. CDR1 and CDR2 (germline): SGDLS, YYNGEE. This CDR3 is built from 15 residues. Trimming took 2 bases from V and 5 from J; bases not matched to a gene: 6. In DNA form, the CDR3 reads TGTGCCAGCAGCGTCTCAGCGGGAGGGCGGGAGACCCAGTACTTC. This encodes CASSVSAGGRETQYF.

The chain employs TRBV7-9 and TRBJ1-4, with D possibly being TRBD1 (5 bases). Deletions cut 2 bases from V and 8 bases from J, with 24 bases between. The length of the CDR3 is 18 residues. CDR1 and CDR2 from the germline V gene are SEHNR and FQNEAQ (reference sequence). The CDR3 sequence: CASSLQDRQGWSREKLFF. CDR3 DNA: TGTGCCAGCAGCTTACAGGATCGGCAGGGCTGGTCTCGGGAAAAACTGTTTTTT.

The genes are TRBV2 and TRBJ1-2; the match to TRBD1 covers 8 bases. CDR1 and CDR2 (germline): SNHLY, FYNNEI. The CDR3 totals 16 residues. V lost 6 bases and J lost 5; bases outside the gene matches: 14. CDR3 nucleotide sequence: TGTGCCAGCAGGGAATATGTAACAGGGGGATTGTATGGCTACACCTTC. Residues: CASREYVTGGLYGYTF.

The CDR3 nucleotides read TGTGCCTGGAGTGTTGGGAGGAGCACCGGGGAGCTGTTTTTT. It yields the protein CAWSVGRSTGELFF. The chain has TRBV30 and TRBJ2-2, with a tentative D call TRBD2 (6 bases). This CDR3 comprises 14 residues. Trimming left V 0 bases short and J 4 bases short, with 9 bases between. CDR1 and CDR2 (germline): GTSNPN, SVGIG (reference sequence). Variable domain in full (rest from reference TRBV30 and TRBJ2-2): SQTIHQWPATLVQPVGSPLSLECTVEGTSNPNLYWYRQAAGRGLQLLFYSVGIGQISSEVPQNLSASRPQDRQFILSSKKLLLSDSGFYLCAWSVGRSTGELFFGEGSRLTVL.

The chain links TRBV29-1 to TRBJ1-3; TRBD1 matches at 7 bases. CDR1 is SQVTM, CDR2 ANQGSEA, per germline. The CDR3 totals 14 residues. V was pared by 5 bases and J by 3 bases, with 7 bases of the junction left unmatched. CDR3 in DNA: TGCAGCGTTCCAGATACAGGGGATGGAAACACCATATATTTT. This codes for CSVPDTGDGNTIYF.

The V call is TRBV5-1, the J call TRBJ1-6; 10 bases match TRBD1. Germline V CDR1 and CDR2: SGHRS, YFSETQ. V gave up 0 bases and J gave up 14 bases; unmatched junction bases: 8. CDR3 length equals 15 residues. The CDR3 sequence: CASSLAWTGGETLHF. CDR3 coding DNA: TGCGCCAGCAGCTTGGCGTGGACAGGGGGAGAAACCCTCCACTTT.

The chain recombines TRBV9 with TRBJ2-1, with unresolved D. The V gene lost 4 bases and the J gene lost 6 bases, with 14 bases spanning the gap. CDR3 length: 14 amino acids. Germline V lookup: CDR1 SGDLS, CDR2 YYNGEE. This CDR3 is CASSLSPGSNEQFF. In DNA form, the CDR3 reads TGTGCCAGCAGCCTAAGTCCCGGTTCCAATGAGCAGTTCTTC.

This sequence joins TRBV2 and TRBJ2-3; D gene uncertain. Trimming shortened V by 3 bases and J by 4 bases, and 5 bases separated the two germline ends. Germline V gene lookup returns CDR1 SNHLY and CDR2 FYNNEI. This CDR3 has 12 residues. The CDR3 region is CASSDRADTQYF. The CDR3 region has the DNA TGTGCCAGCAGTGACAGAGCAGATACGCAGTATTTT.

The J gene is TRBJ1-1, the V gene TRBV5-3, with D hard to call. TRBV5-3 carries the ORF label, with uncertain function. The V and J ends lost 6 bases and 8 bases respectively, with 14 bases between them. CDR3 size: 12 residues. DNA of the CDR3: TGTGCCAGAAACCGGGGTAAACCCGAAGCTTTCTTT. The encoded protein is CARNRGKPEAFF.

This clone was recorded only once. The chain is built from TRBV4-3 and TRBJ2-1; 10 bases map to TRBD2. This CDR3 has 16 amino acids. Germline assignment: CDR1 LGHNA and CDR2 YSLEER. J was trimmed by 3 bases and V by 2 bases; bases with no gene match: 4. CDR3 DNA: TGCGCCAGCAGCCAACTAGCGGGAGATTTCTACAATGAGCAGTTCTTC. This codes for CASSQLAGDFYNEQFF.

The chain employs TRBV7-9 and TRBJ1-1; no reliable D call. The CDR3 runs 13 residues. V was cut by 1 base and J by 12 bases, with 15 bases left in between. Germline V gene sequence: CDR1 SEHNR, CDR2 FQNEAQ (reference sequence). DNA of the CDR3: TGTGCCAGCAGCTTAGGCCGGGGAGAGATAACTTTCTTT. Its protein is CASSLGRGEITFF.

This clone was counted only a few times. The rearrangement uses TRBV5-1 and TRBJ1-2; D may be TRBD1 (5 bases). Per the germline V gene, CDR1 is SGHRS and CDR2 is YFSETQ. The V and J ends lost 4 bases and 1 base respectively, with 17 bases between them. The CDR3 is 16 amino acids. CDR3 sequence reads: CASSPGTASFNYGYTF. Here the CDR3 DNA reads TGCGCCAGCAGCCCTGGGACTGCCTCCTTTAACTATGGCTACACCTTC.

The chain recombines TRBV30 with TRBJ1-5; 9 bases fit TRBD1. From germline, CDR1 is GTSNPN and CDR2 SVGIG (reference sequence). The V gene end was trimmed by 8 bases and the J gene end by 2 bases; junction bases not matched to a gene: 7. The CDR3 runs 14 residues. In DNA, the CDR3 is TGTGCCGGGACAGGGTGGATGGGCAATCAGCCCCAGCATTTT. This encodes CAGTGWMGNQPQHF.